The source of this T cell receptor beta chain is a study of cytomegalovirus exposure and HLA in healthy donors. In the PCR, 60 Vbeta and 13 Jbeta primers were used. Data came from immunoSEQ multiplex PCR; TCRdb stores just in-frame clones and leaves some out. The table includes roughly 180,000 clones, approximately 78% detected once. The germline V gene has CDR1 LNHNV and CDR2 YYDKDF (reference sequence). Trimming removed 2 bases from V and 3 bases from J, with 13 bases in between. The CDR3 spans 16 residues. Sequenced sample: PBMCs. The chain has TRBV15 and TRBJ1-4; D unclear. This clonotype was obtained from a woman aged 45 to 65 in good health and CMV-seropositive. This chain's CDR3 is CATSRSRGSPNEKLFF. The CDR3 nucleotides are TGTGCCACCAGCAGATCACGGGGTTCACCTAATGAAAAACTGTTTTTT.